The 21 T cell receptor beta chains given below trace back to one sample, sequenced in a study of T cells in women clearing cervical HPV infection. Assay used: immunoSEQ multiplex PCR; TCRdb lists only in-frame clones, some missing. This table lists 30,000 or so clones. Sequenced input: blood buffy coat. The source of these receptors is a woman aged 18 to 75 with a cervical HPV16 infection that either progressed to CIN3+ or cleared (not recorded which).

Notes on this clone: The observed sequence ends 3 residues before the CDR3 terminus, with the missing tail filled in from the germline J gene. The rearrangement joins TRBV9 to TRBJ1-5; D unclear. Germline V CDR1 and CDR2: SGDLS, YYNGEE. The ends were cut back, 4 bases at V and 6 bases at J, with 11 bases in the middle. This CDR3 is 13 amino acids long. CDR3 DNA, as far as it was read: TGTGCCAGCAGCATCGACAAGTTTCAGCCC. Translation gives CASSIDKFQP. The entire CDR3 is CASSIDKFQPQHF. Full variable domain (outside the CDR3, taken from reference TRBV9 and TRBJ1-5): DSGVTQTPKHLITATGQRVTLRCSPRSGDLSVYWYQQSLDQGLQFLIQYYNGEERAKGNILERFSAQQFPDLHSELNLSSLELGDSALYFCASSIDKFQPQHFGDGTRLSIL.

On this clone: The CDR3 end lies 3 residues beyond the end of the read and is filled in from the germline J gene. The genes are TRBV18 and TRBJ2-7; a possible D gene is TRBD1 (6 bases). Germline V CDR1 and CDR2: KGHSH, LQKENI. The V and J ends lost 3 bases and 1 base respectively, with 7 bases between them. The CDR3 loop spans 13 amino acids. The covered CDR3 bases are TGTGCCAGCTCACCCGGGACATCCTACGAG. It translates to CASSPGTSYE. The entire CDR3 is CASSPGTSYEQYF.

Turning to this clone: The missing CDR3 end, 3 residues past where the read stops, is filled in from the germline J gene. The V and J genes are TRBV18 and TRBJ1-6, with TRBD1 identical over 7 bases. The J segment lost 5 bases and the V segment lost 3 bases, leaving 4 bases of the junction unmatched. Germline V gene sequence: CDR1 KGHSH, CDR2 LQKENI. The CDR3 has 15 residues. CDR3 bases read: TGTGCCAGCTCACCCTCTACAGGGGATAATTCACCC. This codes for CASSPSTGDNSP. The full CDR3 protein reads CASSPSTGDNSPLHF.

Points on this clone: The read gets to within 3 residues of the CDR3 end, and the germline J gene fills in the rest. V gene TRBV19 combines with J gene TRBJ1-2, with 7 positions matching TRBD1. The germline CDR1 and CDR2 sequences are LNHDA and SQIVND (reference sequence). The CDR3 totals 13 residues. CDR3 sequence: CASQNRGHNDYTF. The covered CDR3 bases are TGTGCCAGTCAAAACAGGGGCCACAATGAC.

As for this clone: Read data end 3 residues before the CDR3 end; the end is taken from the germline J gene. J is TRBJ2-2 and V is TRBV7-3; 7 nucleotides match TRBD2. Unmatched junction bases numbered 12, after V lost 4 bases and J lost 4 bases. CDR1 and CDR2 (germline): SGHTA, FQGTGA. The CDR3 covers 17 residues. The CDR3 is CASSYLGGPGFTGELFF. CDR3 bases read: TGTGCCAGCAGCTACTTGGGAGGGCCGGGGTTCACCGGGGAG.

In regard to this clone: The read falls 3 residues short of the CDR3 end, and the missing part is taken from the germline J gene. The gene calls are TRBV19 and TRBJ1-2, with D perhaps matching TRBD1 (5 bases). Per germline, CDR1 LNHDA and CDR2 SQIVND (reference sequence). This CDR3 has 15 amino acids. The chain's CDR3 is CASSTLVGQGRGYTF. CDR3 DNA (partial): TGTGCCAGTAGTACATTGGTGGGCCAGGGCCGGGGC. Full variable domain (remainder filled in from reference TRBV19 and TRBJ1-2): DGGITQSPKYLFRKEGQNVTLSCEQNLNHDAMYWYRQDPGQGLRLIYYSQIVNDFQKGDIAEGYSVSREKKESFPLTVTSAQKNPTAFYLCASSTLVGQGRGYTFGSGTRLTVV.

To note about this clone: The DNA ends 3 residues before the CDR3 does, and the rest of the CDR3 is filled in from the germline J gene. The V and J genes are TRBV19 and TRBJ2-7, with 8 bases that match TRBD2. V lost 3 bases and J lost 2; bases outside the gene matches: 3. CDR1 is LNHDA, CDR2 SQIVND, per germline (reference sequence). The CDR3 is 14 residues long. The part of the CDR3 DNA that was read is TGTGCCAGTAGTATCGGGGGGGCCCCCTACGAG. It translates to CASSIGGAPYE. The full CDR3 is CASSIGGAPYEQYF.

As regards this clone: The junction and the germline gene differ at one end; a read error may be behind it. The missing CDR3 end, 3 residues past where the read stops, is filled in from the germline J gene. This specimen includes other DNA sequences encoding the same CDR3. The chain employs TRBV5-1 and TRBJ1-2, with no clear D. CDR3 size: 13 residues. Germline V gives CDR1 SGHRS, CDR2 YFSETQ. This chain's CDR3 is CASSFHTNYGYTF. The CDR3 DNA, read in part, is TGCGCCAGCAGCTTTCACACTAACTATGGT.

On this clone: The CDR3 is cut off 3 residues early in the read; its end comes from the germline J gene. The V gene is TRBV18, the J gene TRBJ2-1; tentatively, D is TRBD2 (5 bases). This CDR3 is 16 amino acids long. V lost 3 bases to trimming and J lost 6 bases, with 18 bases between them. The germline V gene has CDR1 KGHSH and CDR2 LQKENI. CDR3 loop: CASSPPGLGVPNEQFF. The CDR3 bases that were read are TGTGCCAGCTCACCGCCCGGACTTGGGGTGCCCAATGAG.

On this clone itself: The read is 3 residues too short to cover the CDR3 end, so that end is filled in from the germline J gene. This chain uses TRBV7-7 with TRBJ2-7; 8 bases are shared with TRBD1. The CDR3 is made up of 15 amino acids. Trimming took 5 bases from V and 1 from J; bases not matched to a gene: 7. Germline V lookup: CDR1 SSHAT, CDR2 FNYEAQ (reference sequence). CDR3 bases read: TGTGCCAGCAGCCTCGGACAGGGTCCTTCCTACGAG. As protein: CASSLGQGPSYE. The CDR3 as a whole reads CASSLGQGPSYEQYF.

A word on this clone: The read stops 3 residues short of the end of the CDR3; the missing end is completed from the germline J gene. The chain carries TRBV5-1 and TRBJ2-1; 8 positions agree with TRBD2. The CDR3 runs to 13 residues. V gave up 7 bases and J gave up 7 bases; unmatched junction bases: 7. Germline V CDR1 and CDR2: SGHRS, YFSETQ. CDR3 in amino acids: CASGSGSFNEQFF. CDR3 DNA, as far as it was read: TGCGCCAGCGGGAGCGGGAGTTTTAATGAG.

As regards this clone: Read coverage stops 3 residues before the CDR3 terminus; the germline J gene supplies the remainder. The J gene is TRBJ2-1, the V gene TRBV5-5; TRBD1 might be the D (5 bases). Between the trimmed V and J ends, which lost 1 base and 6 bases, there was a span of 11 bases. CDR1 SGHKS and CDR2 YYEKEE come from the germline V gene (reference sequence). This CDR3 comprises 14 residues. CDR3 DNA (partial): TGTGCCAGCAGCTTGTGGACACCGGGCAATGAG. Its translation: CASSLWTPGNE. The whole CDR3 sequence is CASSLWTPGNEQFF.

This chain's CDR3 is CASSPLGDRLFYNEQFF. The part of the CDR3 DNA that was read is TGTGCCAGTAGCCCTCTAGGGGACAGATTATTTTACAATGAG. V and J are TRBV19 and TRBJ2-1, with 7 nucleotides matching TRBD1. The DNA ends 3 residues before the CDR3 does, and the rest of the CDR3 is filled in from the germline J gene. The CDR3 has 17 residues. CDR1 is LNHDA and CDR2 is SQIVND in the germline V gene (reference sequence). V shed 6 bases, J shed 4 bases, and the junction held 15 bases outside the gene matches.

Note on this clone: The CDR3 is cut off 3 residues early in the read; its end comes from the germline J gene. This chain connects TRBV6-4 to TRBJ2-1; 8 positions agree with TRBD2. J lost 0 bases, V lost 10 bases, and 5 bases had no gene match. This CDR3 region has 14 residues. Germline values: CDR1 MRHNA, CDR2 SNTAGT. The sequenced CDR3 bases are TGTGCCATCCCAAGCGGGAGCTCCTACAATGAG. It specifies CAIPSGSSYNE. The complete CDR3 reads CAIPSGSSYNEQFF.

To note about this clone: The junction departs from the called germline gene at one end, perhaps through a read error. The read halts 3 residues ahead of the CDR3 end, with the missing end drawn from the germline J gene. Other DNA sequences in this specimen translate into the identical CDR3. The rearrangement joins TRBV2 to TRBJ1-2; unclear D gene. This CDR3 contains 11 residues. From germline, CDR1 is SNHLY and CDR2 FYNNEI. Here the CDR3 reads CASPTNYGYTF. The DNA read from the CDR3 is TGTGCCAGCCCTACTAACTATGGT. The full variable domain, in which reference TRBV2 and TRBJ1-2 provide the parts outside the CDR3, is EPEVTQTPSHQVTQMGQEVILRCVPISNHLYFYWYRQILGQKVEFLVSFYNNEISEKSEIFDDQFSVERPDGSNFTLKIRSTKLEDSAMYFCASPTNYGYTFGSGTRLTVV.

In the case of this clone: The CDR3 end falls 3 residues outside the read, so it is completed with the germline J gene. This chain links TRBV7-6 with TRBJ2-3, with 11 bases that match TRBD2. The CDR3 consists of 17 residues. From germline, CDR1 is SGHVS and CDR2 FNYEAQ. The sequenced CDR3 bases are TGTGCCAGCAGCTTAGGGACTAGCGGGTCCCATAGGGAGACG. It yields the protein CASSLGTSGSHRET. The full CDR3 protein is CASSLGTSGSHRETQYF.

A remark on this clone: The observed sequence ends 3 residues before the CDR3 terminus, with the missing tail filled in from the germline J gene. J is TRBJ1-1 and V is TRBV7-2, with D hard to call. V lost 4 bases, J lost 3 bases, and 15 bases lay in between. There are 15 residues in the CDR3. Germline CDR1 is SGHTA and CDR2 is FQGNSA. The CDR3 loop reads CASSWRIIGDTEAFF. The CDR3 bases that were read are TGTGCCAGCAGCTGGAGGATAATCGGGGACACTGAA.

About this clone itself: Read sequence stops 3 residues before the CDR3 end, and the germline J gene provides the missing end. The genes are TRBV5-1 and TRBJ2-5, with 8 bases fitting TRBD2. CDR1 SGHRS and CDR2 YFSETQ come from the germline V gene. CDR3 length equals 14 residues. The V and J ends lost 4 bases and 5 bases, in that order; junction bases with no gene match: 7. The CDR3 here is CASSIAGIDETQYF. The sequenced CDR3 bases are TGCGCCAGCAGCATAGCGGGAATTGATGAGACC.

The CDR3 bases that were read are TGTGCCAGCAGTAGGACAGGGAATCCCGGCTATGGC. Translation: CASSRTGNPGYG. The full-length CDR3 reads as CASSRTGNPGYGYTF. The gene calls are TRBV6-2 or TRBV6-3 and TRBJ1-2; 8 bases agree with TRBD1. The CDR3 goes on 3 residues after the read ends, and that part is filled in from the germline J gene. Per the germline V gene, CDR1 is MNHEY and CDR2 is SVGEGT. The trim removed 5 bases at V and 4 bases at J, leaving 9 bases unmatched. This CDR3 has 15 residues.

To note about this clone: The read is 3 residues too short to cover the CDR3 end, so that end is filled in from the germline J gene. The rearrangement uses TRBV19 and TRBJ1-4, with D unclear. The CDR3 length is 13 residues. Germline assignment: CDR1 LNHDA and CDR2 SQIVND (reference sequence). This chain's CDR3 is CASTERSPRKLFF. The CDR3 bases that were read are TGTGCCAGTACCGAAAGGTCTCCTAGGAAA.

As regards this clone: With the read ending 3 residues before the CDR3 end, the germline J gene is used to fill in that end. The chain carries TRBV5-6 and TRBJ1-2, with D perhaps matching TRBD1 (6 bases). The germline V gene encodes CDR1 SGHDT and CDR2 YYEEEE. The CDR3 is 14 amino acids. CDR3 DNA, as far as it was read: TGTGCCAGCAGCTTGGCCGGGACACAAGAGACC. Protein sequence: CASSLAGTQET. In full, the CDR3 is CASSLAGTQETYTF.